One sample yielded the 30 T cell receptor beta chains listed below, sequenced in a study of beta chain features in type 1 diabetes. The entirety of the isolated RNA underwent reverse transcription, so expressed TCRB transcripts were sequenced. Data came from immunoSEQ multiplex PCR; TCRdb stores just in-frame clones and leaves some out. The data show about 250,000 clones, with 13% to 15% seen just once and around 0.03% held by the top ten. Sequenced input: naive CD4+ T cells from blood. These TCRs come from a woman in her forties in good health.

The chain is built from TRBV10-3 and TRBJ2-1; TRBD2 matches at 10 bases. CDR3 length: 14 residues. Trimming cost V 7 bases and J 8 bases; bases outside gene matches: 8. Germline CDR1 and CDR2: ENHRY and SYGVKD. In nucleotides, the CDR3 is TGTGCCATCAAGGTCGGGACTAGCGATCATGAGCAGTTCTTC. It codes for CAIKVGTSDHEQFF.

The chain couples TRBV5-1 to TRBJ2-5; 8 bases line up with TRBD2. This CDR3 spans 16 amino acids. Germline assignment: CDR1 SGHRS and CDR2 YFSETQ. V lost 1 base, J lost 5 bases, and 10 bases stayed unmatched. CDR3: CASSLMGSGTVETQYF. CDR3 nucleotides: TGCGCCAGCAGCTTGATGGGTAGCGGGACCGTGGAGACCCAGTACTTC.

A few counts support this clone. V gene TRBV7-2 combines with J gene TRBJ2-5; D might be TRBD2 (6 bases). Germline V gene sequence: CDR1 SGHTA, CDR2 FQGNSA. The CDR3 contains 13 residues. Trimming cost V 3 bases and J 2 bases, with 7 bases left between them. In DNA, the CDR3 is TGTGCCAGCAGCTTCGCGGGACAAGAGACCCAGTACTTC. Translated: CASSFAGQETQYF.

The chain recombines TRBV4-1 with TRBJ2-5, with 12 bases aligning to TRBD2. V gave up 3 bases and J gave up 8 bases; unmatched junction bases: 16. The CDR3 extends over 18 amino acids. Germline-derived CDR1 and CDR2 are MGHRA and YSYEKL. This CDR3 is CASSQRFGLAGQSATQYF. Written as DNA, the CDR3 is TGCGCCAGCAGCCAGCGATTCGGACTAGCGGGACAATCAGCTACCCAGTACTTC.

This clone was picked up a small number of times. The chain carries TRBV19 and TRBJ1-5; D remains ambiguous. CDR1 is LNHDA and CDR2 is SQIVND in the germline V gene (reference sequence). Trimming stripped 5 bases from V and 0 bases from J, with 5 bases between. The CDR3 is made up of 13 amino acids. Here the CDR3 DNA reads TGTGCCAGTAGTCCCCATAGCAATCAGCCCCAGCATTTT. Its translation: CASSPHSNQPQHF.

The CDR3 region is CASSLGRGTEAFF. The CDR3 nucleotides read TGCGCCAGCAGCTTGGGTCGGGGCACTGAAGCTTTCTTT. The V and J genes are TRBV5-1 and TRBJ1-1; D is uncertain. Trimming cost V 0 bases and J 4 bases, with 7 bases left between them. Germline CDR1 is SGHRS and CDR2 is YFSETQ. The CDR3 runs to 13 residues. Using reference TRBV5-1 and TRBJ1-1 for the parts outside the CDR3, the full variable domain is KAGVTQTPRYLIKTRGQQVTLSCSPISGHRSVSWYQQTPGQGLQFLFEYFSETQRNKGNFPGRFSGRQFSNSRSEMNVSTLELGDSALYLCASSLGRGTEAFFGQGTRLTVV.

There are a few counts of this clone. The chain joins TRBV11-2 to TRBJ1-1; D is possibly TRBD1 (5 bases). With 0 bases removed from V and 4 bases from J, the gap between germline ends came to 12 bases. The CDR3 loop spans 15 amino acids. Germline CDR1 reads SGHAT; CDR2 reads FQNNGV. CDR3 sequence reads: CASSLDWGSGTEAFF. The CDR3 DNA reads as TGTGCCAGCAGCTTAGACTGGGGCTCTGGCACTGAAGCTTTCTTT.

This clone turned up a few times. Other DNA sequences in the same sample also yield this CDR3. The chain is built from TRBV9 and TRBJ2-3; 7 nucleotides agree with TRBD2. Germline assignment: CDR1 SGDLS and CDR2 YYNGEE. The CDR3 length is 15 residues. The V segment lost 0 bases and the J segment 1 base; nucleotides outside the gene matches: 2. The chain's CDR3 is CASSVGAGGTDTQYF. CDR3 sequence (DNA): TGTGCCAGCAGCGTAGGCGCGGGGGGCACAGATACGCAGTATTTT.

V usage is TRBV7-9 and J usage is TRBJ2-1, with a possible D match to TRBD2 (6 bases). The V gene lost 0 bases and the J gene lost 2 bases, with 8 bases spanning the gap. The CDR3 contains 15 residues. Germline CDR1 and CDR2: SEHNR and FQNEAQ (reference sequence). In DNA form, the CDR3 reads TGTGCCAGCAGCTTAGCCGGACTAACCTACAATGAGCAGTTCTTC. This codes for CASSLAGLTYNEQFF.

This clone was detected a few times. The rearrangement joins TRBV6-6 to TRBJ2-1; 8 nucleotides agree with TRBD2. The length of the CDR3 is 15 residues. Unmatched junction bases numbered 13, after V lost 7 bases and J lost 8 bases. CDR1 is MNHNY and CDR2 is SVGAGI in the germline V gene (reference sequence). Here the CDR3 reads CASKRRAGDSDEQFF. Written as DNA, the CDR3 is TGTGCCAGCAAAAGGAGAGCGGGGGATAGCGATGAGCAGTTCTTC.

The chain links TRBV6-1 to TRBJ2-1; 8 bases fit TRBD2. This CDR3 contains 15 residues. Germline lookup yields CDR1 MNHNS and CDR2 SASEGT. V dropped 7 bases and J dropped 3; count of bases not matched to a gene: 8. As DNA, the CDR3 is TGTGCCAGCACCCCCGGGACTAGTAGCTACAATGAGCAGTTCTTC. As protein: CASTPGTSSYNEQFF.

This clone has only a few counts. The chain employs TRBV2 and TRBJ2-5; weak D call: TRBD2 (5 bases). V lost 6 bases and J 5 bases, leaving 16 bases between the germline ends. Germline CDR1 and CDR2: SNHLY and FYNNEI. The CDR3 covers 14 residues. The CDR3 DNA sequence: TGTGCCAGCAGCGCAGACTATGTCCGTGAGACCCAGTACTTC. Amino acids: CASSADYVRETQYF. Filled out from reference TRBV2 and TRBJ2-5, the complete variable domain reads EPEVTQTPSHQVTQMGQEVILRCVPISNHLYFYWYRQILGQKVEFLVSFYNNEISEKSEIFDDQFSVERPDGSNFTLKIRSTKLEDSAMYFCASSADYVRETQYFGPGTRLLVL.

The rearrangement uses TRBV11-2 and TRBJ1-1, with TRBD1 identical over 8 bases. Trimming took 2 bases from V and 1 from J; bases not matched to a gene: 3. The V gene's germline CDR1 is SGHAT and CDR2 FQNNGV. The CDR3 has 15 amino acids. This CDR3 is CASSLTTGGNTEAFF. The CDR3 DNA sequence: TGTGCCAGCAGCTTAACAACAGGGGGGAACACTGAAGCTTTCTTT.

J is TRBJ1-6 and V is TRBV5-4; 7 nucleotides match TRBD1. Germline assignment: CDR1 SGHNT and CDR2 YYREEE (reference sequence). This CDR3 has 18 residues. The trim removed 3 bases at V and 9 bases at J, leaving 18 bases unmatched. DNA for the CDR3: TGTGCCAGCAGCTCCGGGACAGCCATGGGTATGGGCGGTTCACCCCTCCACTTT. Protein sequence: CASSSGTAMGMGGSPLHF.

The V call is TRBV7-2, the J call TRBJ2-5, with 7 bases matching TRBD2. The germline V gene encodes CDR1 SGHTA and CDR2 FQGNSA. After removal of 7 bases from V and 2 bases from J, the junction contained 7 bases not matched to a gene. This CDR3 comprises 14 residues. The CDR3 bases are TGTGCCAGCAAGCCAGCGGGGTGGCAAGAGACCCAGTACTTC. This gives the protein CASKPAGWQETQYF.

The chain has TRBV6-5 and TRBJ1-2, with no clear D. V was pared by 0 bases and J by 5 bases, with 7 bases between. The germline gives CDR1 MNHEY, CDR2 SVGAGI. CDR3 length: 13 residues. Here the CDR3 DNA reads TGTGCCAGCAGTTACTCTAGAGGGTATGGCTACACCTTC. Its translation is CASSYSRGYGYTF.

This clone was detected only a few times. This chain links TRBV9 with TRBJ2-5, with no clear D. The V end lost 2 bases, the J end lost 0 bases, and 14 bases lay between the germline ends. Germline-derived CDR1 and CDR2 are SGDLS and YYNGEE. This CDR3 contains 16 residues. The CDR3 sequence is CASSVSGRRYQETQYF. The CDR3 DNA reads as TGTGCCAGCAGCGTGTCCGGTCGTCGGTACCAAGAGACCCAGTACTTC.

V is TRBV5-1 and J is TRBJ2-2; 9 bases match TRBD1. With 4 bases clipped from V and 2 bases from J, the junction kept 3 bases outside the gene matches. Per germline, CDR1 SGHRS and CDR2 YFSETQ. The CDR3 contains 15 residues. CDR3 sequence reads: CASSRDRANTGELFF. CDR3 sequence (DNA): TGCGCCAGCAGCCGGGACAGGGCCAACACCGGGGAGCTGTTTTTT.

V is TRBV19 and J is TRBJ1-5, with 9 nucleotides matching TRBD1. The CDR3 is 18 amino acids. Germline CDR1 reads LNHDA; CDR2 reads SQIVND (reference sequence). V shed 5 bases and J 0 bases; nucleotides not matched to a gene: 11. CDR3 loop: CASSGDRAPPYSNQPQHF. CDR3 coding DNA: TGTGCCAGTAGTGGGGACAGGGCCCCGCCTTATAGCAATCAGCCCCAGCATTTT.

The chain employs TRBV19 and TRBJ1-1, with a weak D call TRBD1 (6 bases). The V end was cut by 4 bases, the J end by 1 base, with 10 bases between. CDR1 and CDR2 from the germline V gene are LNHDA and SQIVND (reference sequence). This CDR3 is 14 amino acids long. CDR3 DNA: TGTGCCAGTAGTACCGGACAGCAGAACACTGAAGCTTTCTTT. This translates into CASSTGQQNTEAFF.

The chain links TRBV4-1 to TRBJ2-5; 12 positions match TRBD2. The trim removed 8 bases at V and 4 bases at J, leaving 8 bases unmatched. CDR1 is MGHRA and CDR2 is YSYEKL in the germline V gene. The CDR3 runs 15 residues. The CDR3, as DNA: TGCGCCAGCTCTCCGACGACTAGCGGGAGAGAGACCCAGTACTTC. It encodes CASSPTTSGRETQYF.

This clone has more than one count but fewer than ten. The rearrangement links TRBV6-5 to TRBJ2-7; TRBD1 matches at 9 bases. CDR3 length equals 13 residues. The junction had 6 bases not matched to a gene; V was cut back by 2 bases and J by 10 bases. CDR1 MNHEY and CDR2 SVGAGI come from the germline V gene. The CDR3 DNA sequence: TGTGCCAGCAGTTACACAGGGACAGGGTTACAGTACTTC. Its translation is CASSYTGTGLQYF.

This clone occurred a few times. This chain links TRBV5-4 with TRBJ1-2; D is unclear. CDR1 is SGHNT and CDR2 is YYREEE in the germline V gene (reference sequence). V gave up 0 bases and J gave up 7 bases, with 13 bases separating them. The CDR3 extends over 14 amino acids. The CDR3 coding sequence is TGTGCCAGCAGCTTGGCCATGAGGTCCGTTGGCTACACCTTC. It encodes CASSLAMRSVGYTF. The entire variable domain, with the rest obtained from reference TRBV5-4 and TRBJ1-2, is as follows: ETGVTQSPTHLIKTRGQQVTLRCSSQSGHNTVSWYQQALGQGPQFIFQYYREEENGRGNFPPRFSGLQFPNYSSELNVNALELDDSALYLCASSLAMRSVGYTFGSGTRLTVV.

The chain carries TRBV27 and TRBJ1-2; possible D gene TRBD1, 5 bases. The CDR3 consists of 17 residues. Between the trimmed V and J ends, which lost 5 bases and 3 bases, there was a span of 22 bases. Germline V gene lookup returns CDR1 MNHEY and CDR2 SMNVEV (reference sequence). CDR3 amino acids: CASSPQRWGGIHYGYTF. CDR3 coding DNA: TGTGCCAGCAGTCCCCAACGGTGGGGGGGGATACACTATGGCTACACCTTC.

The rearrangement uses TRBV11-2 and TRBJ1-1, with 7 nucleotides matching TRBD1. The germline CDR1 and CDR2 sequences are SGHAT and FQNNGV. The CDR3 contains 13 residues. J gave up 11 bases and V 0 bases, and 6 bases lay outside the gene matches. The CDR3: CASSLDRTGDAFF. CDR3 in DNA: TGTGCCAGCAGCTTAGATCGGACAGGAGATGCTTTCTTT.

This clone has just a few counts. The rearrangement uses TRBV9 and TRBJ2-3; D remains ambiguous. There are 16 residues in the CDR3. V dropped 3 bases and J dropped 1 base, with 15 bases sitting between them. Per the germline V gene, CDR1 is SGDLS and CDR2 is YYNGEE. CDR3 in amino acids: CASSALNPPGTDTQYF. The CDR3 DNA reads as TGTGCCAGCAGCGCCTTGAACCCCCCGGGCACAGATACGCAGTATTTT.

There are many counts of this clone. This sequence joins TRBV7-2 and TRBJ2-7; TRBD1 aligns across 10 bases. Germline loops: CDR1 SGHTA, CDR2 FQGNSA. The CDR3 has 14 residues. The V segment lost 5 bases and the J segment 4 bases; nucleotides outside the gene matches: 5. CDR3 in amino acids: CASSLGQGTYEQYF. For the CDR3, the DNA is TGTGCCAGCAGCCTGGGACAGGGGACGTACGAGCAGTACTTC. Full variable domain (rest looked up from reference TRBV7-2 and TRBJ2-7): GAGVSQSPSNKVTEKGKDVELRCDPISGHTALYWYRQSLGQGLEFLIYFQGNSAPDKSGLPSDRFSAERTGGSVSTLTIQRTQQEDSAVYLCASSLGQGTYEQYFGPGTRLTVT.

The rearrangement uses TRBV10-3 and TRBJ1-2, with 9 nucleotides matching TRBD1. This CDR3 region has 15 residues. CDR1 ENHRY and CDR2 SYGVKD come from the germline V gene. V was pared by 0 bases and J by 5 bases, with 4 bases of the junction left unmatched. For the CDR3, the DNA is TGTGCCATCAGTGAGTCGGGACAGGGTCGGTATGGCTACACCTTC. This translates into CAISESGQGRYGYTF.

V usage is TRBV7-2 and J usage is TRBJ1-2, with D possibly being TRBD1 (5 bases). V dropped 8 bases and J dropped 5 bases, with 15 bases sitting between them. The germline V gene has CDR1 SGHTA and CDR2 FQGNSA. The CDR3 has 13 residues. CDR3: CASGHVGGYGYTF. CDR3 in DNA: TGTGCCAGCGGACATGTGGGAGGATATGGCTACACCTTC.

This clone came up a few times. The rearrangement joins TRBV4-3 to TRBJ2-3; TRBD2 matches at 11 bases. V was pared by 8 bases and J by 2 bases, with 9 bases of the junction left unmatched. Germline loops: CDR1 LGHNA, CDR2 YSLEER. This CDR3 spans 16 amino acids. CDR3 DNA: TGCGCCAGCGCCCCGGGACTAGCGGTTACCACAGATACGCAGTATTTT. It yields the protein CASAPGLAVTTDTQYF.